This T cell receptor (beta chain) originates from a study of Graves' ophthalmopathy and Graves' hyperthyroidism. Background on the study: Peripheral blood was gathered at the point of initial diagnosis, before any treatment started.

Ten or more counts support this clonotype. CDR3 regions of TCR beta were amplified from RNA transcripts. The library came from an HTBI-primed first-round RT-PCR and a second-round multiplex PCR. TCRdb processed the multiplex PCR reads anew with MiXCR; each CDR3 protein has one entry. Counted here are 200,000 to 250,000 distinct CDR3 sequences, 20% to 25% occurring once; the ten biggest clones make up more than 35%. V lost 4 bases and J 6 bases, leaving 8 bases between the germline ends. This CDR3 is built from 13 residues. Germline assignment: CDR1 SGHRS and CDR2 YFSETQ. This receptor was obtained from a woman between 50 and 59 years old with Graves' ophthalmopathy. The specimen sequenced was peripheral blood. The chain is built from TRBV5-1 and TRBJ1-6; possibly TRBD1 for D (5 bases). The CDR3 DNA is TGCGCCAGCAGCCAAAGGGGTAATTCACCCCTCCACTTT. It specifies CASSQRGNSPLHF.